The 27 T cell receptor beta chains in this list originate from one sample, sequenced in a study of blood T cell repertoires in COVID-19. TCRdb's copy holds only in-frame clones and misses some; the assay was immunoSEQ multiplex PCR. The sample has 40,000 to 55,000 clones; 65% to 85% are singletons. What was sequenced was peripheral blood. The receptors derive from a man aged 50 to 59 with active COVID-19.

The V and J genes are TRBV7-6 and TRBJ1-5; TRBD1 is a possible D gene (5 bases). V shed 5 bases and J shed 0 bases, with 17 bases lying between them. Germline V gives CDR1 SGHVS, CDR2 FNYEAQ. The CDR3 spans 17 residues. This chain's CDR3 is CASSPGTTVYSNQPQHF. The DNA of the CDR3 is TGTGCCAGCAGCCCGGGTACGACAGTATATAGCAATCAGCCCCAGCATTTT.

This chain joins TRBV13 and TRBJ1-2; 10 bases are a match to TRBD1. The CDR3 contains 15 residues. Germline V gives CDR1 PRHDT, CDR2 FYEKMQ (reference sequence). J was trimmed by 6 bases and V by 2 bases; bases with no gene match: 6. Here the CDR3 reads CASSLTAGTGDGYTF. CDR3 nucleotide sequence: TGTGCCAGCAGCTTAACCGCCGGGACAGGGGATGGCTACACCTTC.

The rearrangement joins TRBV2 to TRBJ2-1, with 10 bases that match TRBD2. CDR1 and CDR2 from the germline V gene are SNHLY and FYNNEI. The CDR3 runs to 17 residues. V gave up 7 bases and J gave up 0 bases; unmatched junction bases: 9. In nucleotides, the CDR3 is TGTGCCAGCACTCAAGCGGGGGGGAGAAGCTCCTACAATGAGCAGTTCTTC. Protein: CASTQAGGRSSYNEQFF.

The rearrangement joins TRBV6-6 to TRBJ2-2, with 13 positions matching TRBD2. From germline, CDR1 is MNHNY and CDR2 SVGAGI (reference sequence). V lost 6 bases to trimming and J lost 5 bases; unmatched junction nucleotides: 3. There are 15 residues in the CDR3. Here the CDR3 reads CASRTSGGETGELFF. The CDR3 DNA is TGTGCCAGCAGAACTAGCGGGGGGGAGACCGGGGAGCTGTTTTTT.

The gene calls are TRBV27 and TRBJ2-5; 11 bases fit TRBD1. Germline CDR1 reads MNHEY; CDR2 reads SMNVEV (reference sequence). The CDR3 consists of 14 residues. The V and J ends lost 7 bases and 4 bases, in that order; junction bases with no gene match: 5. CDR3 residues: CASTPGQGGETQYF. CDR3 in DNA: TGTGCCAGCACCCCGGGACAGGGGGGAGAGACCCAGTACTTC.

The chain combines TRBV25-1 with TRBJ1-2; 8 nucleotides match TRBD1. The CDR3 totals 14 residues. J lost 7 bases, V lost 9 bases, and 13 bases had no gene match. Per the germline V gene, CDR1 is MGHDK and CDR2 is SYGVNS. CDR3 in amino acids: CASSTSDRVSGYTF. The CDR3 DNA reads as TGTGCCAGTAGCACCTCGGACAGGGTGTCTGGCTACACCTTC.

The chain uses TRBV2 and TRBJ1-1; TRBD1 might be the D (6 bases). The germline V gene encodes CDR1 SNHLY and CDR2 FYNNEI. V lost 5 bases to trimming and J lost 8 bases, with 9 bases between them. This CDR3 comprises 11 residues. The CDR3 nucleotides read TGTGCCAGCAGTACAGGGCTAGAAGCTTTCTTT. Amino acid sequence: CASSTGLEAFF.

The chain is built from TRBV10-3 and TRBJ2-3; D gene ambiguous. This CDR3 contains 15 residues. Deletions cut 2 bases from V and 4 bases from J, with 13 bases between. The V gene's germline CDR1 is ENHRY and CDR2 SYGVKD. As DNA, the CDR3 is TGTGCCATCAGTGAGGGCAGGCCAAGCCCAGATACGCAGTATTTT. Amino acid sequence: CAISEGRPSPDTQYF.

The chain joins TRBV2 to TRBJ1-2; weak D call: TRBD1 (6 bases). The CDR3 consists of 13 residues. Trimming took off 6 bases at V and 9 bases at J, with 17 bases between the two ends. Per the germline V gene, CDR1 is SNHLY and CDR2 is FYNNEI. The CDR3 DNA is TGTGCCAGCAGGATTGGACAGACATTTCGCTACACCTTC. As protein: CASRIGQTFRYTF. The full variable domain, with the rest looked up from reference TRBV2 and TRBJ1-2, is EPEVTQTPSHQVTQMGQEVILRCVPISNHLYFYWYRQILGQKVEFLVSFYNNEISEKSEIFDDQFSVERPDGSNFTLKIRSTKLEDSAMYFCASRIGQTFRYTFGSGTRLTVV.

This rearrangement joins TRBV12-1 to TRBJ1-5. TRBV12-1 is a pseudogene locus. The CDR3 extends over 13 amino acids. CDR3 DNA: TGTGCCAGCAGCTTTGGCCAGCGACAGCCCCAGCATTTT. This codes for CASSFGQRQPQHF.

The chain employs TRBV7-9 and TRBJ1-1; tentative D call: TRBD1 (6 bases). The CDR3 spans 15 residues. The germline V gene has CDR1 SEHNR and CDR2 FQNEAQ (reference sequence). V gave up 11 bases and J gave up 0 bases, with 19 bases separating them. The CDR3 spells CAGLQYRDMNTEAFF. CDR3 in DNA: TGTGCCGGGCTTCAATACAGGGATATGAACACTGAAGCTTTCTTT.

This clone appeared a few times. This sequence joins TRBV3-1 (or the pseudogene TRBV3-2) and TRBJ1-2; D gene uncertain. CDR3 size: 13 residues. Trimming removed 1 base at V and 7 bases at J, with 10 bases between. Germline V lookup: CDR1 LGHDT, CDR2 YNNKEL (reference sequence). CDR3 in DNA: TGTGCCAGCAGCCAAGTCAACGGGTTTGGCTACACCTTC. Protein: CASSQVNGFGYTF.

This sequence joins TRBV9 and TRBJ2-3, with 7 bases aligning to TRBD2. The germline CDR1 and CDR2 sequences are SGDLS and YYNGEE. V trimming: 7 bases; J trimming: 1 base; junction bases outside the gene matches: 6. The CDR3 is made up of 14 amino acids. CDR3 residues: CASAPGGRTDTQYF. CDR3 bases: TGTGCCAGCGCCCCGGGAGGCCGCACAGATACGCAGTATTTT. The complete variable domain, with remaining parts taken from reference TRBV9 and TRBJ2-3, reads DSGVTQTPKHLITATGQRVTLRCSPRSGDLSVYWYQQSLDQGLQFLIQYYNGEERAKGNILERFSAQQFPDLHSELNLSSLELGDSALYFCASAPGGRTDTQYFGPGTRLTVL.

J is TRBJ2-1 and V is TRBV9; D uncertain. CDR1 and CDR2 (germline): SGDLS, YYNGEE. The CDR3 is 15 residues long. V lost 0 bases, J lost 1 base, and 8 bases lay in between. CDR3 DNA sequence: TGTGCCAGCAGCGTAGCTGAACGGTCCTACAATGAGCAGTTCTTC. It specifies CASSVAERSYNEQFF.

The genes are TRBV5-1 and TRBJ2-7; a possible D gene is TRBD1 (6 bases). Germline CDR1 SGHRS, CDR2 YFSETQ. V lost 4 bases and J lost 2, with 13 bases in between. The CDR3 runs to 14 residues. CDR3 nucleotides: TGCGCCAGCAGCGGACCGGGACAAGCCTACGAGCAGTACTTC. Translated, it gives CASSGPGQAYEQYF. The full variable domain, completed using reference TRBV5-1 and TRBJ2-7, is KAGVTQTPRYLIKTRGQQVTLSCSPISGHRSVSWYQQTPGQGLQFLFEYFSETQRNKGNFPGRFSGRQFSNSRSEMNVSTLELGDSALYLCASSGPGQAYEQYFGPGTRLTVT.

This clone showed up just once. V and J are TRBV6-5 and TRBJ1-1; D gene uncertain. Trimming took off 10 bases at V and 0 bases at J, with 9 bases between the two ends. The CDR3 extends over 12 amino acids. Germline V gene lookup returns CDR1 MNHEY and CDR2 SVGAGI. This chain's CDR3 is CAILDMNTEAFF. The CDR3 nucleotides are TGTGCCATTTTAGACATGAACACTGAAGCTTTCTTT.

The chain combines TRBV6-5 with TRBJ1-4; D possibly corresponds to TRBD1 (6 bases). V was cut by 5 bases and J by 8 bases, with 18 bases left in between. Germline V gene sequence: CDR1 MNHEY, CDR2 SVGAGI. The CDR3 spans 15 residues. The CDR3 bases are TGTGCCAGCAGTAGGGGACAACTTGGGGGAGAAAAACTGTTTTTT. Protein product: CASSRGQLGGEKLFF.

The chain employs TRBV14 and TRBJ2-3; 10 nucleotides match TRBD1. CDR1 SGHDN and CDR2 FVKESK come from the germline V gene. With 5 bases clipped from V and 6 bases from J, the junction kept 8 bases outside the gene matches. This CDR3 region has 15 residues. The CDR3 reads CASSSRTGGGDTQYF. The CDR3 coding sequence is TGTGCCAGCAGCTCCCGGACAGGGGGAGGGGATACGCAGTATTTT.

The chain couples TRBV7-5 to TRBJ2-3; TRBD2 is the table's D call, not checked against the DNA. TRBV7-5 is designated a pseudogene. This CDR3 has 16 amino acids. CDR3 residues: CVRSLKPDSDTDTQYF. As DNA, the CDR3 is TGTGTCAGAAGCTTAAAGCCGGACTCGGACACAGATACGCAGTATTTT.

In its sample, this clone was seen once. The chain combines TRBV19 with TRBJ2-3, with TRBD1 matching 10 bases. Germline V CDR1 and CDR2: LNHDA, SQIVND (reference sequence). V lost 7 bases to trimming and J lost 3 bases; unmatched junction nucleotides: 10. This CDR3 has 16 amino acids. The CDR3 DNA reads TGTGCCAGTACACCGACAGGGGGCAGGTGGACAGATACGCAGTATTTT. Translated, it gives CASTPTGGRWTDTQYF.

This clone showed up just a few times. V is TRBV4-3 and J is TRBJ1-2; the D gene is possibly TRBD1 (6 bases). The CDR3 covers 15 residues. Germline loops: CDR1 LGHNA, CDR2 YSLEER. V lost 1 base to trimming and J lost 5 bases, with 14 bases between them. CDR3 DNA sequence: TGCGCCAGCAGCCAAGCGTTGGACAGCTCTTATGGCTACACCTTC. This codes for CASSQALDSSYGYTF.

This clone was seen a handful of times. Written as DNA, the CDR3 is TGTGCCAGCAGCCGGACAGGGGATTTGGCAGGAAACACCATATATTTT. Translation gives CASSRTGDLAGNTIYF. The rearrangement uses TRBV16 and TRBJ1-3; 9 bases match TRBD1. V shed 4 bases and J 4 bases; nucleotides not matched to a gene: 8. The CDR3 is 16 amino acids. Germline V gene sequence: CDR1 KGHSY, CDR2 FQNENV.

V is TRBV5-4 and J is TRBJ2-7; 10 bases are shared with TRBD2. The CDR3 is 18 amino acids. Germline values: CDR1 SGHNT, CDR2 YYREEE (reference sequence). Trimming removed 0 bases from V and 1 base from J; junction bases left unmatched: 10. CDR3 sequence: CASSLGAPLAGGSYEQYF. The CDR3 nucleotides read TGTGCCAGCAGCTTGGGGGCTCCTTTAGCGGGGGGTTCCTACGAGCAGTACTTC.

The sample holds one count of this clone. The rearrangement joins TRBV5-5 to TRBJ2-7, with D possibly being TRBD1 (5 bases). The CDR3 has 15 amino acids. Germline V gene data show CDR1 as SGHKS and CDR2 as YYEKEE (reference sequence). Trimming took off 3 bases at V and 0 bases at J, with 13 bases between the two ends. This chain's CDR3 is CASSSLGHISYEQYF. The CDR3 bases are TGTGCCAGCAGCTCACTTGGACACATCTCCTACGAGCAGTACTTC. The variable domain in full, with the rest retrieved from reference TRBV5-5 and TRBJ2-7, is DAGVTQSPTHLIKTRGQQVTLRCSPISGHKSVSWYQQVLGQGPQFIFQYYEKEERGRGNFPDRFSARQFPNYSSELNVNALLLGDSALYLCASSSLGHISYEQYFGPGTRLTVT.

The CDR3 is CASIPDRNYGYTF. Here the CDR3 DNA reads TGTGCCAGCATACCGGACAGAAACTATGGCTACACCTTC. J is TRBJ1-2 and V is TRBV28, with TRBD1 as a possible D gene (6 bases). The CDR3 is 13 amino acids. Germline CDR1 and CDR2: MDHEN and SYDVKM. The V end lost 7 bases, the J end lost 2 bases, and 11 bases lay between the germline ends.

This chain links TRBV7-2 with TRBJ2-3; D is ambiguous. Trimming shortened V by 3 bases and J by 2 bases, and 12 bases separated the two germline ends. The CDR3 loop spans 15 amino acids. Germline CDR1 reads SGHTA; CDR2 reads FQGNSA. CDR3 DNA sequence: TGTGCCAGCAGCTTTAACTACCTATCCACAGATACGCAGTATTTT. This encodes CASSFNYLSTDTQYF.

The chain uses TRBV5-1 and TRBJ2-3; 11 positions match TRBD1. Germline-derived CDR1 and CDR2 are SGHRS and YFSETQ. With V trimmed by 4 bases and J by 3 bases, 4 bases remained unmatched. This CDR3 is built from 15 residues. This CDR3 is CASSAGTGGTDTQYF. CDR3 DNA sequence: TGCGCCAGCAGCGCAGGGACAGGGGGGACAGATACGCAGTATTTT.